This T cell receptor beta chain is drawn from a study of blood T cell repertoires in COVID-19. Across the study: Italy, Spain and the United States were the sources of the convalescent and acute COVID-19 samples.

Germline CDR1 and CDR2: GTSNPN and SVGIG (reference sequence). CDR3 size: 12 residues. Between the trimmed V and J ends, which lost 4 bases and 5 bases, there was a span of 11 bases. Repertoires were generated with immunoSEQ multiplex PCR, while TCRdb's copy carries only in-frame clones and drops some. The data show some 290,000 clones, roughly 90% seen once. In terms of age and location, participants ranged from roughly 18 to 90 years and lived in about two dozen US areas. Participant reports of clinical history set cohort assignment. This clone was observed once. This sequence was found in a woman in her thirties or forties with acute COVID-19. Sequenced material: PBMCs or T cells enriched from blood (not recorded which). The V and J genes are TRBV30 and TRBJ1-1; no firm D call. The CDR3 protein is CAWTQDNTEAFF. The CDR3 region has the DNA TGTGCCTGGACCCAAGACAATACTGAAGCTTTCTTT. The whole variable domain, remainder taken from reference TRBV30 and TRBJ1-1, is SQTIHQWPATLVQPVGSPLSLECTVEGTSNPNLYWYRQAAGRGLQLLFYSVGIGQISSEVPQNLSASRPQDRQFILSSKKLLLSDSGFYLCAWTQDNTEAFFGQGTRLTVV.